Presented here are 32 T cell receptor beta chains from one specimen sequenced in a study of radiation and T cells in renal cell carcinoma. The time point denotes: baseline pretreatment blood. Treatment indicated: 15 Gy SBRT to primary tumor, nephrectomy 4 weeks later. Assay: immunoSEQ multiplex PCR; the TCRdb copy retains only in-frame clones and omits some. The sample has 85,000 to 100,000 clones, about 88% seen once. The sequenced sample was blood, obtained from a patient whose treatment included radiotherapy and nephrectomy. Receptor source: a man aged 45 to 65 with renal cell carcinoma.

V and J are TRBV10-3 and TRBJ2-1; 7 bases align to TRBD2. Germline V gene lookup returns CDR1 ENHRY and CDR2 SYGVKD. CDR3 length equals 14 residues. J lost 5 bases, V lost 7 bases, and 8 bases had no gene match. The CDR3 spells CAIMSSLADNEQFF. The CDR3 DNA follows: TGTGCCATCATGAGCAGCCTAGCGGACAATGAGCAGTTCTTC.

This clone was picked up one time. The rearrangement uses TRBV9 and TRBJ2-2; 10 nucleotides agree with TRBD1. With 4 bases clipped from V and 3 bases from J, the junction kept 12 bases outside the gene matches. This CDR3 contains 18 residues. Looked up from germline, CDR1 is SGDLS and CDR2 is YYNGEE. In nucleotides, the CDR3 is TGTGCCAGCAGCCCTCGGGACAGGGGAATGGGGGACACCGGGGAGCTGTTTTTT. Protein: CASSPRDRGMGDTGELFF.

The CDR3 spells CASSLQRPYEQYF. DNA for the CDR3: TGTGCCAGCAGTCTCCAGAGGCCCTACGAGCAGTACTTC. The chain uses TRBV27 and TRBJ2-7; D remains ambiguous. This CDR3 region has 13 residues. Germline V gives CDR1 MNHEY, CDR2 SMNVEV (reference sequence). V dropped 5 bases and J dropped 2 bases, with 10 bases sitting between them.

The gene calls are TRBV11-1 and TRBJ2-1; possible D gene TRBD1, 6 bases. CDR3 length: 16 amino acids. Trimming left V 7 bases short and J 8 bases short, with 24 bases between. Looked up from germline, CDR1 is SGHAT and CDR2 is FQDESV (reference sequence). The CDR3 nucleotides are TGTGCCAGCATAAAAAGGTCCCTCACAGGGTTCGATGAGCAGTTCTTC. Its translation is CASIKRSLTGFDEQFF.

The table lists this clone with a few counts. The rearrangement joins TRBV7-9 to TRBJ1-2; 7 bases line up with TRBD1. Germline assignment: CDR1 SEHNR and CDR2 FQNEAQ (reference sequence). The CDR3 contains 16 residues. After removal of 6 bases from V and 5 bases from J, the junction contained 15 bases not matched to a gene. Here the CDR3 DNA reads TGTGCCAGCAGTTCTAGTAGACAGGGAGTAGTATATGGCTACACCTTC. This sequence encodes CASSSSRQGVVYGYTF.

V usage is TRBV18 and J usage is TRBJ2-5; 8 nucleotides agree with TRBD1. The CDR3 is 15 amino acids. Losses at the gene ends were 2 bases for V and 1 base for J; bases not matched to a gene: 3. CDR1 is KGHSH, CDR2 LQKENI, per germline. CDR3 sequence: CASSPGTGGQETQYF. CDR3 DNA sequence: TGTGCCAGCTCACCAGGAACAGGGGGCCAAGAGACCCAGTACTTC. Filled out from reference TRBV18 and TRBJ2-5, the complete variable domain reads NAGVMQNPRHLVRRRGQEARLRCSPMKGHSHVYWYRQLPEEGLKFMVYLQKENIIDESGMPKERFSAEFPKEGPSILRIQQVVRGDSAAYFCASSPGTGGQETQYFGPGTRLLVL.

The chain couples TRBV29-1 to TRBJ1-3; no definite D call. V gave up 4 bases and J gave up 4 bases, with 14 bases separating them. The CDR3 length is 14 residues. CDR1 and CDR2 from the germline V gene are SQVTM and ANQGSEA. CDR3 in DNA: TGCAGCGTTGGATTCAGTCGGGGAGGAAACACCATATATTTT. Translation gives CSVGFSRGGNTIYF.

The CDR3 coding sequence is TGTGCCAGCAGTTCGGGGGGGCATCAGCCCCAGCATTTT. Amino acids: CASSSGGHQPQHF. The chain is built from TRBV28 and TRBJ1-5; tentatively, D is TRBD1 (6 bases). CDR1 MDHEN and CDR2 SYDVKM come from the germline V gene. Between the trimmed V and J ends, which lost 4 bases and 5 bases, there was a span of 9 bases. The CDR3 extends over 13 amino acids.

This rearrangement joins TRBV7-9 to TRBJ1-1, with D maybe TRBD1 (5 bases). CDR1 and CDR2 from the germline V gene are SEHNR and FQNEAQ (reference sequence). There are 14 residues in the CDR3. The germline V and J ends were trimmed by 2 bases and 3 bases, with 10 bases remaining between them. CDR3 coding DNA: TGTGCCAGCAGCTTAAATTCGGGGGACACTGAAGCTTTCTTT. It specifies CASSLNSGDTEAFF.

The CDR3 coding sequence is TGTGCCAGCAGCGTAGCTCCTGATGACGAGCAGTACTTC. It codes for CASSVAPDDEQYF. The chain is built from TRBV9 and TRBJ2-7; D ambiguous. The CDR3 loop spans 13 amino acids. CDR1 is SGDLS, CDR2 YYNGEE, per germline. V was cut by 0 bases and J by 5 bases, with 9 bases left in between.

The V call is TRBV19, the J call TRBJ2-4; TRBD1 agrees at 9 bases. The V and J ends lost 5 bases and 9 bases, in that order; junction bases with no gene match: 5. The CDR3 spans 13 residues. The germline gives CDR1 LNHDA, CDR2 SQIVND (reference sequence). The CDR3 region has the DNA TGTGCCAGTAGTCAGGGACAGGGAAGCATTCAGTACTTC. The encoded protein is CASSQGQGSIQYF.

This clone was observed once. The chain has TRBV4-1 and TRBJ1-5; D unclear. Trimming left V 0 bases short and J 3 bases short, with 9 bases between. Germline assignment: CDR1 MGHRA and CDR2 YSYEKL. The CDR3 contains 15 residues. CDR3 protein: CASSQEWAVNQPQHF. The CDR3 DNA reads TGCGCCAGCAGCCAAGAGTGGGCAGTCAATCAGCCCCAGCATTTT.

J is TRBJ2-5 and V is TRBV7-6; D might be TRBD1 (6 bases). V lost 3 bases and J 6 bases, leaving 23 bases between the germline ends. The CDR3 loop spans 17 amino acids. Germline V gene sequence: CDR1 SGHVS, CDR2 FNYEAQ. Here the CDR3 reads CASSFTPPGHPPQTQYF. The CDR3 DNA reads as TGTGCCAGCAGCTTTACCCCCCCGGGACACCCTCCCCAGACCCAGTACTTC.

V is TRBV9 and J is TRBJ1-1, with 8 bases that match TRBD1. V was clipped by 4 bases and J by 4 bases; unmatched bases: 3. The CDR3 spans 13 residues. The germline V gene encodes CDR1 SGDLS and CDR2 YYNGEE. In DNA, the CDR3 is TGTGCCAGCAGCAAGGGACAGGCCACTGAAGCTTTCTTT. This sequence encodes CASSKGQATEAFF.

This chain joins TRBV27 and TRBJ2-3; TRBD2 matches at 8 bases. The V segment lost 6 bases and the J segment 7 bases; nucleotides outside the gene matches: 12. In germline, CDR1 is MNHEY, CDR2 SMNVEV (reference sequence). The CDR3 covers 15 residues. In DNA, the CDR3 is TGTGCCAGCAGGTCAATGGGCGGGGGGCAAAATACGCAGTATTTT. Protein: CASRSMGGGQNTQYF.

The rearrangement uses TRBV30 and TRBJ2-2, with D possibly TRBD2 on 5 matching bases. The CDR3 runs 12 residues. Trimming cost V 0 bases and J 8 bases, with 7 bases left between them. Germline V gives CDR1 GTSNPN, CDR2 SVGIG (reference sequence). CDR3 protein: CAWSVEGGELFF. The CDR3 DNA sequence: TGTGCCTGGAGTGTAGAGGGAGGGGAGCTGTTTTTT.

CDR3 loop: CASSSTGGEPGYTF. CDR3 coding DNA: TGCGCCAGCAGCTCAACAGGGGGCGAGCCTGGCTACACCTTC. This rearrangement joins TRBV4-1 to TRBJ1-2; 9 positions agree with TRBD1. J was trimmed by 7 bases and V by 5 bases; bases with no gene match: 8. CDR1 MGHRA and CDR2 YSYEKL come from the germline V gene. The CDR3 runs 14 residues.

This sequence joins TRBV6-5 and TRBJ2-2; D is unresolved. V gave up 7 bases and J gave up 2 bases, with 14 bases separating them. Germline V gene lookup returns CDR1 MNHEY and CDR2 SVGAGI. The CDR3 is 15 amino acids. The chain's CDR3 is CASKERNGNTGELFF. The CDR3 bases are TGTGCCAGCAAGGAGAGAAACGGCAACACCGGGGAGCTGTTTTTT.

The chain employs TRBV5-1 and TRBJ1-1; 7 nucleotides match TRBD1. With 0 bases clipped from V and 6 bases from J, the junction kept 2 bases outside the gene matches. Germline V gene sequence: CDR1 SGHRS, CDR2 YFSETQ. The CDR3 runs to 13 residues. CDR3: CASSLAGQAEAFF. The CDR3 bases are TGCGCCAGCAGCTTGGCAGGACAGGCTGAAGCTTTCTTT.

J is TRBJ2-3 and V is TRBV2; D uncertain. V lost 4 bases to trimming and J lost 0 bases, with 5 bases between them. Germline V gene data show CDR1 as SNHLY and CDR2 as FYNNEI. The CDR3 runs 13 residues. The CDR3 DNA sequence: TGTGCCAGCAGTGGATTCAGCACAGATACGCAGTATTTT. As protein: CASSGFSTDTQYF. Drawing the rest from reference TRBV2 and TRBJ2-3, the complete variable domain is EPEVTQTPSHQVTQMGQEVILRCVPISNHLYFYWYRQILGQKVEFLVSFYNNEISEKSEIFDDQFSVERPDGSNFTLKIRSTKLEDSAMYFCASSGFSTDTQYFGPGTRLTVL.

This chain uses TRBV13 with TRBJ2-7; no clear D. Trimming left V 5 bases short and J 5 bases short, with 16 bases between. CDR1 and CDR2 (germline): PRHDT, FYEKMQ (reference sequence). The CDR3 loop spans 14 amino acids. The CDR3 nucleotides are TGTGCCAGCAGCCTTCGTTCCGGTTTCGACGAGCAGTACTTC. It specifies CASSLRSGFDEQYF.

The chain joins TRBV5-1 to TRBJ1-1; 7 bases are a match to TRBD1. Germline V gives CDR1 SGHRS, CDR2 YFSETQ. Unmatched junction bases numbered 9, after V lost 3 bases and J lost 1 base. The CDR3 totals 16 residues. CDR3 nucleotide sequence: TGCGCCAGCAGCTGGGGACAGCAACCTCGGAACACTGAAGCTTTCTTT. Its translation: CASSWGQQPRNTEAFF. Supplemented by reference TRBV5-1 and TRBJ1-1, the full variable domain reads KAGVTQTPRYLIKTRGQQVTLSCSPISGHRSVSWYQQTPGQGLQFLFEYFSETQRNKGNFPGRFSGRQFSNSRSEMNVSTLELGDSALYLCASSWGQQPRNTEAFFGQGTRLTVV.

The chain has TRBV12-5 and TRBJ1-4, with D tentatively TRBD1 (6 bases). This CDR3 has 14 residues. Germline CDR1 is LGHNT and CDR2 is FRNRAP. The V end was cut by 3 bases, the J end by 8 bases, with 13 bases between. CDR3 loop: CASGLWGLREKLFF. In DNA form, the CDR3 reads TGTGCTAGTGGTTTATGGGGGCTGAGGGAAAAACTGTTTTTT.

The V call is TRBV7-2, the J call TRBJ2-1; D unresolved. This CDR3 comprises 14 residues. The V end was cut by 1 base, the J end by 9 bases, with 13 bases between. Per germline, CDR1 SGHTA and CDR2 FQGNSA. The CDR3 region is CASSLDWSTPEQFF. In DNA form, the CDR3 reads TGTGCCAGCAGCTTAGACTGGAGCACACCTGAGCAGTTCTTC.

The V call is TRBV10-3, the J call TRBJ1-1; D gene uncertain. This CDR3 is built from 13 residues. Germline CDR1 is ENHRY and CDR2 is SYGVKD. Trimming cost V 4 bases and J 0 bases, with 6 bases left between them. CDR3 coding DNA: TGTGCCATCAGTGTACGAATGAACACTGAAGCTTTCTTT. It encodes CAISVRMNTEAFF.

The chain combines TRBV10-3 with TRBJ1-4, with D possibly being TRBD1 (6 bases). CDR1 is ENHRY, CDR2 SYGVKD, per germline. Trimming stripped 5 bases from V and 14 bases from J, with 21 bases between. The CDR3 has 14 residues. CDR3 in DNA: TGTGCCATCAGTCCCCGGGACAAAGAAGACTTTCTGTTTTTT. Residues: CAISPRDKEDFLFF.

The chain links TRBV7-2 to TRBJ1-5; D is undetermined. This CDR3 contains 12 residues. V lost 1 base and J 6 bases, leaving 4 bases between the germline ends. Germline loops: CDR1 SGHTA, CDR2 FQGNSA. CDR3 amino acids: CASSLGAQPQHF. In DNA form, the CDR3 reads TGTGCCAGCAGCTTAGGCGCTCAGCCCCAGCATTTT.

The genes are TRBV5-1 and TRBJ1-4; 9 bases fit TRBD1. This CDR3 is 14 amino acids long. J gave up 7 bases and V 2 bases, and 3 bases lay outside the gene matches. From germline, CDR1 is SGHRS and CDR2 YFSETQ. The chain's CDR3 is CASSLRQGGEKLFF. Here the CDR3 DNA reads TGCGCCAGCAGCTTACGACAGGGGGGTGAAAAACTGTTTTTT.

The genes are TRBV5-1 and TRBJ2-5; tentatively, D is TRBD2 (6 bases). Trimming took off 0 bases at V and 7 bases at J, with 13 bases between the two ends. Germline CDR1 reads SGHRS; CDR2 reads YFSETQ. The CDR3 extends over 14 amino acids. The CDR3 coding sequence is TGCGCCAGCAGCTTGGTGGGGGGATTCGGGACCCAGTACTTC. Encoded protein: CASSLVGGFGTQYF.

The rearrangement uses TRBV7-2 and TRBJ1-2; 7 bases agree with TRBD1. Germline loops: CDR1 SGHTA, CDR2 FQGNSA. The CDR3 has 16 residues. J lost 2 bases, V lost 5 bases, and 11 bases had no gene match. CDR3 loop: CASSPRQGSTNYGYTF. Here the CDR3 DNA reads TGTGCCAGCAGCCCGAGACAGGGTAGCACGAACTATGGCTACACCTTC. Filled out from reference TRBV7-2 and TRBJ1-2, the complete variable domain reads GAGVSQSPSNKVTEKGKDVELRCDPISGHTALYWYRQSLGQGLEFLIYFQGNSAPDKSGLPSDRFSAERTGGSVSTLTIQRTQQEDSAVYLCASSPRQGSTNYGYTFGSGTRLTVV.

The genes are TRBV6-1 and TRBJ1-2; D remains ambiguous. The CDR3 is 17 residues long. Trimming took 1 base from V and 8 from J, leaving 23 bases between them. Germline V gene lookup returns CDR1 MNHNS and CDR2 SASEGT. CDR3: CASSEVVVKGLSSGYTF. DNA for the CDR3: TGTGCCAGCAGTGAAGTAGTTGTAAAGGGTCTGTCGTCAGGCTACACCTTC.

Only one count was recorded for this clone. The chain links TRBV10-1 to TRBJ2-3, with TRBD2 matching over 9 bases. The junction had 6 bases not matched to a gene; V was cut back by 3 bases and J by 2 bases. Germline V CDR1 and CDR2: WNHNN, SYGVQD (reference sequence). The CDR3 is 16 residues long. The CDR3 coding sequence is TGCGCCAGCAGTGACCTGGCTAGCGGGGTCACAGATACGCAGTATTTT. Amino acids: CASSDLASGVTDTQYF.